This record looks at one T cell receptor (beta chain) sequence and its context. Its antigen is as yet unknown. With 60 Vbeta and 13 Jbeta primers, the PCR was carried out. The data were produced by immunoSEQ multiplex PCR, yet TCRdb's version contains in-frame clones alone and is incomplete. The table lists approximately 200,000 clones, 65% to 90% of them singletons. The data are from a study of cytomegalovirus exposure and HLA in healthy donors. General study points: In a later analysis, TCR beta V- and J-gene trimming was associated with a missense DCLRE1C variant.

V dropped 1 base and J dropped 2 bases, with 9 bases sitting between them. The germline CDR1 and CDR2 sequences are SGHNT and YYREEE (reference sequence). This CDR3 region has 14 residues. This sequence joins TRBV5-4 and TRBJ1-2; the D gene is possibly TRBD1 (6 bases). Material for sequencing was PBMCs. The TCR was taken from a girl aged 5-17 years in good health and CMV-seronegative. CDR3 sequence reads: CASSLRGGNYGYTF. DNA for the CDR3: TGTGCCAGCAGCTTGAGGGGGGGGAACTATGGCTACACCTTC.